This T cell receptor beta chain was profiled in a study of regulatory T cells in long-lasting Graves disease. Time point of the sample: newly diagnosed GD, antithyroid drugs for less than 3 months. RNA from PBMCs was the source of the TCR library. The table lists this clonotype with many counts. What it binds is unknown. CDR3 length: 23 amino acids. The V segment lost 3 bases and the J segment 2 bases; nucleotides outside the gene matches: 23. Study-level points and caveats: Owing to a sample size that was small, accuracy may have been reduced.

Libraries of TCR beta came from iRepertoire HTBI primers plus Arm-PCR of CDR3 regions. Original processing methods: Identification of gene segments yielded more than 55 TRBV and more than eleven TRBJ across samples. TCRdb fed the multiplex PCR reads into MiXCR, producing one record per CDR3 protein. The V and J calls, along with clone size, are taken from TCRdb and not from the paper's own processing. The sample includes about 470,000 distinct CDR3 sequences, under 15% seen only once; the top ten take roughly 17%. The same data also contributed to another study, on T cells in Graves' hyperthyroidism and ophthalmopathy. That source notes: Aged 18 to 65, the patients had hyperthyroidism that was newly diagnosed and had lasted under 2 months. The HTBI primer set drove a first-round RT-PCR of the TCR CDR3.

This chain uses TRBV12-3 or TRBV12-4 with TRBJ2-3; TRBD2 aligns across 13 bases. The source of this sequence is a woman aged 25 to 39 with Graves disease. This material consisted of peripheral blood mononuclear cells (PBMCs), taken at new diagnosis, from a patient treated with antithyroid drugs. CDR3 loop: CASSLSRGNSPLGLAGVTDTQYF. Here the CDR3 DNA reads TGTGCCAGCAGTTTGTCTAGGGGTAACAGCCCTTTAGGACTAGCGGGAGTCACAGATACGCAGTATTTT.